This TCR beta chain was captured in a study of T cell responses to AZD1222 COVID-19 vaccine. Study findings and constraints: An increase in Spike-specific TCR breadth and depth was observed after two AZD1222 doses. White British donors predominated, females outnumbered males, and clonal diversity was possibly underestimated.

Assay used: immunoSEQ multiplex PCR; TCRdb lists only in-frame clones, some missing. Of over 130,000 clones in the sample, about 93% were seen once. In regard to this clone: Its antigen is still unknown.

The ends were cut back, 1 base at V and 8 bases at J, with 15 bases in the middle. Looked up from germline, CDR1 is SGHNT and CDR2 is YYREEE (reference sequence). This CDR3 contains 14 residues. This chain joins TRBV5-4 and TRBJ1-2; tentative D call: TRBD1 (5 bases). This receptor was taken from an adult who received the AZD1222 COVID-19 vaccine. The sequencing used peripheral blood, collected 28 days after the second AZD1222 dose. The CDR3 spells CASSLLRDRYGYTF. CDR3 DNA: TGTGCCAGCAGCTTGCTGCGGGACCGCTACGGCTACACCTTC.